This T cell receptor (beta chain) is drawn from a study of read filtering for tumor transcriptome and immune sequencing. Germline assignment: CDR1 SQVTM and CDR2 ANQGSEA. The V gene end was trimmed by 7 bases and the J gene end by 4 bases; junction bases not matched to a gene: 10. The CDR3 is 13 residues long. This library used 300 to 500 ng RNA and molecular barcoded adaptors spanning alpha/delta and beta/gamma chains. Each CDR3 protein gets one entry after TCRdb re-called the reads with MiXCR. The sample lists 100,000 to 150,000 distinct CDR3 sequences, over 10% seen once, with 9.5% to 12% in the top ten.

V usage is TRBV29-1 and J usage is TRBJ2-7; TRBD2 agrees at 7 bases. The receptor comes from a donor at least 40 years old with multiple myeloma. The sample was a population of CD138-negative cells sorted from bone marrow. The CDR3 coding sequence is TGCAGCGCGACTGAGCGGGAAGGGTACGAGCAGTACTTC. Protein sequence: CSATEREGYEQYF.